A selection of T cell receptor beta chains follows, all from one sample in a study of T cell responses to AZD1222 COVID-19 vaccine. Measured with immunoSEQ multiplex PCR; TCRdb has only the in-frame clones, and not every one. The sample gives some 110,000 clones, approximately 86% of which show up once; approximately 3% is in the top ten. The sample was peripheral blood, taken 28 days after the second dose of the MenACWY control vaccine. The receptors were gathered from an adult who received the MenACWY meningococcal vaccine as a control. Both conserved end residues are part of each CDR3. The D gene is left open where the match is weak. Size is stated for part of the rows, as once, few or many counts, or as a class when the clone is expanded.

.	.	TRBJ2-3	TRBV7-2	CASSGQAGSTDTQYF	TGTGCCAGCAGCGGACAAGCCGGAAGCACAGATACGCAGTATTTT
.	.	TRBJ2-7	TRBV5-1	CASSLAARDYEQYF	TGCGCCAGCAGCTTGGCGGCCAGGGACTACGAGCAGTACTTC
.	.	TRBJ2-7	TRBV4-1	CASSPGPYEQYF	TGCGCCAGCAGCCCCGGGCCCTACGAGCAGTACTTC
.	.	TRBJ2-7	TRBV10-3	CAISEGLFPYEQYF	TGTGCCATCAGTGAAGGACTATTCCCCTACGAGCAGTACTTC
.	TRBD1	TRBJ1-6	TRBV13	CASSLEGTGGEGGSPLHF	TGTGCCAGCAGCTTAGAGGGGACAGGGGGCGAAGGGGGTTCACCCCTCCACTTT
.	.	TRBJ1-2	TRBV7-8	CASSLGGGVAAARNYGYTF	TGTGCCAGCAGCTTGGGCGGCGGGGTAGCAGCTGCCAGGAACTATGGCTACACCTTC
.	.	TRBJ1-1	TRBV5-1	CASSRGGAATEAFF	TGCGCCAGCAGCAGAGGGGGGGCCGCGACTGAAGCTTTCTTT
.	.	TRBJ2-3	TRBV18	CASSPLGSDTQYF	TGTGCCAGCTCACCATTGGGTTCAGATACGCAGTATTTT
.	.	TRBJ1-2	TRBV18	CASSPNRARGGYTF	TGTGCCAGCTCACCAAATAGGGCCAGGGGTGGCTACACCTTC
.	TRBD2	TRBJ2-1	TRBV4-3	CASSRGSGGAGIGAYNEQFF	TGCGCCAGCAGCCGAGGGAGCGGGGGGGCTGGCATCGGCGCCTACAATGAGCAGTTCTTC
once	.	TRBJ1-2	TRBV12-3/TRBV12-4	CASTRSMSGGYTF	TGTGCCAGCACCCGGTCCATGTCTGGCGGCTACACCTTC
.	.	TRBJ1-1	TRBV28	CASSFSGANTEAFF	TGTGCCAGCAGTTTTTCGGGTGCGAACACTGAAGCTTTCTTT
.	.	TRBJ2-5	TRBV7-9	CASSLAGQPETQYF	TGTGCCAGCAGCTTAGCCGGTCAACCAGAGACCCAGTACTTC
.	.	TRBJ1-1	TRBV10-2	CASRAGPSNTEAFF	TGCGCCAGCAGGGCGGGGCCGTCAAACACTGAAGCTTTCTTT
.	TRBD1	TRBJ2-2	TRBV7-3	CASRRQGADTGELFF	TGTGCCAGCAGGAGGCAGGGGGCAGACACCGGGGAGCTGTTTTTT
.	.	TRBJ2-5	TRBV2	CASSAGTIEETQYF	TGTGCCAGCAGCGCCGGGACAATAGAAGAGACCCAGTACTTC
.	.	TRBJ1-4	TRBV20-1	CSASADGSTNEKLFF	TGCAGTGCTAGTGCCGACGGATCAACTAATGAAAAACTGTTTTTT
.	.	TRBJ1-1	TRBV5-4	CASSLDLGVGTEAFF	TGTGCCAGCAGCTTGGACTTGGGGGTTGGCACTGAAGCTTTCTTT
once	TRBD1	TRBJ1-2	TRBV6-5	CASRAGTGGGYGYTF	TGTGCCAGCAGGGCCGGGACAGGGGGCGGGTATGGCTACACCTTC
.	.	TRBJ1-2	TRBV6-5	CASTAVPGSNYGYTF	TGTGCCAGCACCGCGGTCCCGGGGTCTAACTATGGCTACACCTTC
.	.	TRBJ1-5	TRBV5-5	CASSPWVLDSNQPQHF	TGTGCCAGCAGCCCTTGGGTTCTCGATAGCAATCAGCCCCAGCATTTT
once	TRBD1	TRBJ2-3	TRBV7-9	CASSQGDSTDTQYF	TGTGCCAGCAGCCAGGGGGACAGCACAGATACGCAGTATTTT
.	TRBD2	TRBJ2-3	TRBV28	CASSPPSGGAGTQYF	TGTGCCAGCAGTCCGCCTAGCGGGGGGGCGGGTACGCAGTATTTT
.	.	TRBJ1-2	TRBV5-1	CASSFGFLDSLNYQSYGYTF	TGCGCCAGCAGCTTTGGATTCCTCGACAGCTTAAATTACCAGAGCTATGGCTACACCTTC
once	TRBD2	TRBJ2-7	TRBV3-1/TRBV3-2	CASSQDWGLAGERPYEQYF	TGTGCCAGCAGCCAAGATTGGGGACTAGCGGGGGAAAGACCTTACGAGCAGTACTTC
.	.	TRBJ2-1	TRBV5-6	CASSLGPVTYEQFF	TGTGCCAGCAGCTTGGGGCCAGTCACGTATGAGCAGTTCTTC
.	.	TRBJ1-3	TRBV28	CASSLMTEVPSGNTIYF	TGTGCCAGCAGTTTAATGACAGAAGTCCCCTCTGGAAACACCATATATTTT
.	.	TRBJ2-3	TRBV27	CASSLIRGTDTQYF	TGTGCCAGCAGTCTGATTAGAGGCACAGATACGCAGTATTTT
.	.	TRBJ1-5	TRBV6-1	CASSEDRASNQPQHF	TGTGCCAGCAGTGAAGACAGGGCTAGCAATCAGCCCCAGCATTTT
.	.	TRBJ1-3	TRBV7-9	CASSSGTSGNTIYF	TGTGCCAGCAGCTCCGGGACCTCTGGAAACACCATATATTTT
.	TRBD2	TRBJ2-1	TRBV6-5	CASSYSKTSGGVEQFF	TGTGCCAGCAGTTACTCGAAGACTAGCGGGGGTGTTGAGCAGTTCTTC
.	.	TRBJ1-2	TRBV6-5	CASSYRTAFYGYTF	TGTGCCAGCAGTTATAGGACGGCCTTCTATGGCTACACCTTC
.	TRBD1	TRBJ1-2	TRBV19	CASREQGPGGSYTF	TGTGCCAGTAGGGAACAGGGGCCAGGTGGGAGCTACACCTTC
once	TRBD1	TRBJ1-2	TRBV2	CASRDRAYGYTF	TGTGCCAGCAGGGACAGGGCCTATGGCTACACCTTC
.	.	TRBJ2-1	TRBV6-2/TRBV6-3	CASSYVTGYYNEQFF	TGTGCCAGCAGTTACGTGACTGGGTATTACAATGAGCAGTTCTTC
.	TRBD1	TRBJ1-3	TRBV28	CASKGPGQGARGNTIYF	TGTGCCAGCAAGGGGCCGGGACAGGGGGCGCGGGGAAACACCATATATTTT
.	.	TRBJ2-2	TRBV6-2/TRBV6-3	CASSYGMGRTRTGELFF	TGTGCCAGCAGTTACGGTATGGGAAGAACACGCACCGGGGAGCTGTTTTTT
.	TRBD1	TRBJ2-7	TRBV6-6	CASSYSGTGSGYEQYF	TGTGCCAGCAGTTACTCGGGGACAGGGTCCGGCTACGAGCAGTACTTC
.	.	TRBJ1-2	TRBV7-9	CASSWDGYGYTF	TGTGCCAGCAGCTGGGACGGCTATGGCTACACCTTC
.	TRBD2	TRBJ2-7	TRBV7-2	CASSLGLAGFSQQYF	TGTGCCAGCAGCTTGGGACTAGCGGGCTTCTCTCAGCAGTACTTC
.	TRBD2	TRBJ2-3	TRBV19	CASSIRGGATSTDTQYF	TGTGCCAGTAGTATCCGCGGGGGGGCTACTAGCACAGATACGCAGTATTTT
.	.	TRBJ2-7	TRBV6-1	CASSERRVINYEQYF	TGTGCCAGCAGTGAACGCAGGGTGATCAACTACGAGCAGTACTTC
.	TRBD1	TRBJ2-7	TRBV18	CASSPGTDTYEQYF	TGTGCCAGCTCACCTGGGACAGATACATACGAGCAGTACTTC
.	TRBD1	TRBJ2-7	TRBV7-2	CASSLWVRDRGLLTYEQYF	TGTGCCAGCAGCTTATGGGTACGGGACAGGGGACTGCTAACCTACGAGCAGTACTTC
once	.	TRBJ1-2	TRBV6-2/TRBV6-3	CASSYDVTYGYTF	TGTGCCAGCAGTTATGACGTCACATATGGCTACACCTTC
.	.	TRBJ1-5	TRBV30	CAWSVTGISNQPQHF	TGTGCCTGGAGTGTAACTGGGATTAGCAATCAGCCCCAGCATTTT
.	.	TRBJ1-5	TRBV27	CASSFRGQNSNQPQHF	TGTGCCAGCAGTTTTAGGGGACAAAATAGCAATCAGCCCCAGCATTTT
.	TRBD1	TRBJ1-1	TRBV19	CASRAGGKDTEAFF	TGTGCCAGTCGGGCAGGGGGAAAGGACACTGAAGCTTTCTTT